This TCR beta chain was obtained from a study of TIL therapy for anti-PD-1-resistant metastatic lung cancer (dated by TCRdb to about 2021). Regarding the research as a whole: Tumors were harvested before any PD-1/PD-L1 blockade; patients then received nivolumab, and those progressing received lymphodepletion, expanded TIL infusion and IL-2. Among the enrolled patients, the median age was roughly 54 years (range about 35-80), and the median tumor PD-L1 proportion score was under 6.5%. The cohort was composed predominantly of lung adenocarcinoma, with a handful of EGFR-mutant and two ALK-rearranged tumors included, and half of patients were identified as current or former smokers. Across the cohort, whole-exome sequencing showed a median non-synonymous tumor mutation burden of roughly 1.5 mutations per megabase. T cell receptor beta sequencing of tumor and peripheral blood was used to follow clonotypes across the tumor, the expanded TIL product and serial blood samples.

The trim is 1 base for V and 3 bases for J, with a gap of 18 bases between the germline ends. The CDR3 has 17 amino acids, counting the end cysteine and phenylalanine. The only DNA kept is the CDR3, 51 bases in frame from the first base. From the germline V gene, CDR1 is SGHTA and CDR2 is FQGNSA. What the work shows at the level of the full study, not this receptor alone: Infused TIL clonotypes partially replaced the baseline peripheral repertoire then decayed over months, with no apparent association between persistence and response. The study protocol defined all tumor marker inferences as exploratory. Because the cohort was highly selected, with more treatment-naive, never-smoker and oncogene-addicted patients than is typical, generalizability is limited.

Regarding this clone: This clone's antigen is unknown. There are no base qualities to consult, and no much larger clone falls within one base.

In the paper's terms, the time point label means: pre-treatment sample, taken before nivolumab and TIL therapy. Adults with stage 4 NSCLC were enrolled from 2017 to early 2020 in a dual-center phase I trial. Samples were obtained from a single-arm, open-label phase I trial in which tumor-infiltrating lymphocyte therapy with nivolumab was evaluated in advanced non-small cell lung cancer. Mononuclear cells from blood collected in EDTA tubes were isolated on a Ficoll gradient and snap-frozen as pellets, and DNA was then extracted using a Qiagen mini-prep kit. TCR beta CDR3 regions were amplified from genomic DNA with the immunoSEQ v3 hsTCRB kit using bias-controlled multiplex PCR. An Illumina NextSeq 500 was used to sequence the TCR libraries, reaching around 1.8 million read pairs at survey level or roughly 4.5-6 million at deep level. Per the source publication's procedure: The immunoSEQ Analyzer software assigned V, D and J genes, filtered out non-productive sequences, and reported clonality. Repertoires were compared by productive Simpson clonality and by the Morisita overlap index of productive TRB rearrangements between infused TIL and blood. Absolute clonotype counts in blood were estimated by multiplying the lymphocyte count by the CD3+ fraction and by the productive frequency of the clone. TCRdb's version of the immuneACCESS table is confined to in-frame rearrangements and falls short of the full clone set. An unresolved V gene accounts for under half of the shortfall where checked; the remainder is of unknown origin. The V and J calls and clone size were taken over from that table, and D and trimming were inferred from the DNA. The sample profile shows about 15,000 clones; about 83% of them were found once. The ten biggest clones cover over 0.65% of the sample.

The clonotype comes from a person between 30 and 79 years old with non-small cell lung cancer. Recombination linked TRBV7-2 to TRBJ2-5, with TRBD2 tentatively as D gene (5 bases match). This specimen consisted of blood, obtained at baseline. The DNA is as follows: TGTGCCAGCAGCTTAGGAACCCATTGGGGAGCTAAAGAGACCCAGTACTTC. Translated, it gives CASSLGTHWGAKETQYF. Here the CDR3 is joined to the reference TRBV7-2 and TRBJ2-5 genes, and the full variable domain is: GAGVSQSPSNKVTEKGKDVELRCDPISGHTALYWYRQSLGQGLEFLIYFQGNSAPDKSGLPSDRFSAERTGGSVSTLTIQRTQQEDSAVYLCASSLGTHWGAKETQYFGPGTRLLVL.